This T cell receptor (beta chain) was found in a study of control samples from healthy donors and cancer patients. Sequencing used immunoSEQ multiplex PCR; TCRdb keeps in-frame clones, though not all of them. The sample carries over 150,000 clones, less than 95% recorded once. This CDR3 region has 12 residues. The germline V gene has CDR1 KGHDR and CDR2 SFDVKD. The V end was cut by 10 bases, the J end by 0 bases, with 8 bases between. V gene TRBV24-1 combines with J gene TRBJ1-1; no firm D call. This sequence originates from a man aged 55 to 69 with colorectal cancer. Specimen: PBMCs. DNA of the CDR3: TGTGCCACGACCAAGGTGAACACTGAAGCTTTCTTT. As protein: CATTKVNTEAFF.